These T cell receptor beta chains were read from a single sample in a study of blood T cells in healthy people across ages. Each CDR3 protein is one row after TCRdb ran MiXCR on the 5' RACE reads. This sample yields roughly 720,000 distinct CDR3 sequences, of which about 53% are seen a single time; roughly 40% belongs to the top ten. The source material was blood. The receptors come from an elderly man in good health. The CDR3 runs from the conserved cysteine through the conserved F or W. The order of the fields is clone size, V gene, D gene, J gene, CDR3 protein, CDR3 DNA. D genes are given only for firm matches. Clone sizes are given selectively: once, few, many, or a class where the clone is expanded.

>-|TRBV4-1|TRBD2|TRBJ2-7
CASSQVALAGVEQYF
TGCGCCAGCAGCCAAGTTGCGCTAGCGGGAGTCGAGCAGTACTTC
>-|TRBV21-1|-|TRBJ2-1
CASETGTSGTIEQFF
TGTGCCAGCGAGACCGGGACTAGCGGGACGATTGAGCAGTTCTTC
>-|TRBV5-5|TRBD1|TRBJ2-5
CASSLDRPGGETQYF
TGTGCCAGCAGCCTAGACCGGCCAGGGGGTGAGACCCAGTACTTC
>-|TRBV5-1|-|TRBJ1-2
CASSLEQGGIDYGYTF
TGCGCCAGCAGCTTGGAACAGGGTGGGATCGACTATGGCTACACCTTC
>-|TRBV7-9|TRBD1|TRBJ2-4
CASSLDSTGTKNIQYF
TGTGCCAGTAGCCTAGACTCGACAGGGACCAAAAACATTCAGTACTTC
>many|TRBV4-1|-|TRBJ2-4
CASSQENGINIQYF
TGCGCCAGCAGCCAAGAAAATGGGATAAACATTCAGTACTTC
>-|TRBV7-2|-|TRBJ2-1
CASELSRYNEQFF
TGTGCCAGCGAGCTTAGCCGCTACAATGAGCAGTTCTTC
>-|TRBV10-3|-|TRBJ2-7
CAISEGLGEQYF
TGTGCCATCAGTGAGGGACTGGGCGAGCAGTACTTC
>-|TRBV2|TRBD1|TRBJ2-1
CASSTNPGQLNEQFF
TGTGCCAGCAGTACGAATCCGGGACAGCTCAATGAGCAGTTCTTC
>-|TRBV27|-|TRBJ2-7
CASGEHYEQYF
TGTGCCAGCGGAGAACACTACGAGCAGTACTTC
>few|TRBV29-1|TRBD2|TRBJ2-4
CSGLAGGAGNIQYF
TGCAGCGGCCTAGCGGGAGGAGCTGGAAACATTCAGTACTTC
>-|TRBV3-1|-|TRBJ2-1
CASSRVGGPSSYNEQFF
TGTGCCAGCAGCCGCGTTGGAGGTCCTTCATCTTACAATGAGCAGTTCTTC
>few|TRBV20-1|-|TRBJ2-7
CSARDGGIYEQYF
TGCAGTGCTAGAGATGGGGGCATCTACGAGCAGTACTTC
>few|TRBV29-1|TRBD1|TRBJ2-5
CSVDRGKETQYF
TGCAGCGTCGACAGGGGAAAAGAGACCCAGTACTTC
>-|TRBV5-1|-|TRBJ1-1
CASSLAGAKNTEAFF
TGCGCCAGCAGCTTGGCGGGGGCTAAGAACACTGAAGCTTTCTTT
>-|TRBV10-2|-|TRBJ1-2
CASKAGDAYGYTF
TGCGCCAGCAAGGCAGGGGATGCCTATGGCTACACCTTC
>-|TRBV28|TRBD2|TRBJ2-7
CASNPAGLYEQYF
TGTGCCAGCAACCCAGCGGGACTCTACGAGCAGTACTTC
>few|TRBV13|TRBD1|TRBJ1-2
CASSRVGQGYGYTF
TGTGCCAGCAGCCGCGTGGGACAGGGCTATGGCTACACCTTC
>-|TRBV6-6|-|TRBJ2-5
CASSYSAAGGPETQYF
TGTGCCAGCAGTTACTCGGCGGCAGGTGGTCCGGAGACCCAGTACTTC
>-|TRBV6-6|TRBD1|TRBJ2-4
CASSFFATGGDEQYF
TGTGCCAGCAGTTTCTTCGCGACAGGGGGTGATGAGCAGTACTTC
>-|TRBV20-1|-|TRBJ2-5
CSARVDSWEQYF
TGCAGTGCTAGGGTGGACTCTTGGGAGCAGTACTTC
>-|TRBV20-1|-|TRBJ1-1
CSPGGVTEAFF
TGCAGTCCCGGAGGGGTGACTGAAGCTTTCTTT
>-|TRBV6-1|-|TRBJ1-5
CASSGAGDQPQHF
TGTGCCAGCAGTGGGGCAGGGGATCAGCCCCAGCATTTT
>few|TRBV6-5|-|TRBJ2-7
CASSLGWAGPYEQYF
TGTGCCAGCAGCCTCGGTTGGGCGGGGCCCTACGAGCAGTACTTC
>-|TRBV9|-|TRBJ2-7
CASSPGAGQYF
TGTGCCAGCAGCCCGGGGGCAGGACAGTACTTC
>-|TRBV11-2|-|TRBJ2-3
CASSLALPWGDTQYF
TGTGCCAGCAGCTTAGCGCTACCTTGGGGAGATACGCAGTATTTT
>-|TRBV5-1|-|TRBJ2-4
CASSLDQGPRAYF
TGCGCCAGCAGCTTGGATCAGGGTCCAAGGGCGTACTTC
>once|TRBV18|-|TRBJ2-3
CASSPYTEYTDTQYF
TGTGCCAGCTCACCGTACACGGAGTACACAGATACGCAGTATTTT
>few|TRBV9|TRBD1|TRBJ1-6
CASSPTTGVGGSPLHF
TGTGCCAGCAGCCCGACGACAGGGGTTGGGGGATCACCCCTCCACTTT
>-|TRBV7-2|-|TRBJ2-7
CASSLRLRDNYEQYF
TGTGCCAGCAGCCTAAGGCTTAGGGACAACTACGAGCAGTACTTC
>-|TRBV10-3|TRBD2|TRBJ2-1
CAISERSPRGLAGNRAYNEQFF
TGTGCCATCAGTGAGCGGTCCCCCAGGGGACTAGCGGGAAACCGCGCCTACAATGAGCAGTTCTTC
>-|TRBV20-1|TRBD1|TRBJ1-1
CSARDPGQGPNTEAFF
TGCAGTGCTAGAGACCCGGGACAGGGGCCGAACACTGAAGCTTTCTTT
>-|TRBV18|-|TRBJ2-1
CASSLTSSQGYNEQFF
TGTGCCAGCTCACTCACAAGTTCCCAGGGCTACAATGAGCAGTTCTTC
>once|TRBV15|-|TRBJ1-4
CATSRDQAGSGEKLFF
TGTGCCACCAGCAGAGATCAGGCAGGGTCGGGTGAAAAACTGTTTTTT
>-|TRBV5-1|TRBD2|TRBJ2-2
CASSSDSGSGAGELFF
TGCGCCAGCAGCTCGGATAGCGGGAGCGGGGCCGGGGAGCTGTTTTTT
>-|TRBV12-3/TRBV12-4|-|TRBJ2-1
CASSQLLDEQFF
TGTGCCAGCAGTCAACTTTTGGATGAGCAGTTCTTC
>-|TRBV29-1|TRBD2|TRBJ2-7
CSGLAGGRDEQYF
TGCAGCGGATTAGCGGGAGGGCGGGACGAGCAGTACTTC
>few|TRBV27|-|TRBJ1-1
CASTSDRYNTEAFF
TGTGCCAGCACCTCCGACAGATATAACACTGAAGCTTTCTTT
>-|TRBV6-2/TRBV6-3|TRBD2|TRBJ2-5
CASSYGTSGSVETQYF
TGTGCCAGCAGTTACGGGACTAGCGGGAGCGTTGAGACCCAGTACTTC
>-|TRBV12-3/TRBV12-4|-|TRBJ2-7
CASSTRAYEQYF
TGTGCCAGCAGTACCAGGGCCTACGAGCAGTACTTC
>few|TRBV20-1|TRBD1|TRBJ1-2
CSARRTGRIAYGYTF
TGCAGTGCTAGGAGGACAGGGCGTATCGCCTATGGCTACACCTTC
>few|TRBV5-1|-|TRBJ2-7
CASSSLPRGSSYEQYF
TGCGCCAGCAGCTCGCTACCCAGGGGTTCCTCCTACGAGCAGTACTTC
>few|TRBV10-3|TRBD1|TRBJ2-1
CAARTGSNEQFF
TGTGCCGCAAGGACAGGGAGCAATGAGCAGTTCTTC
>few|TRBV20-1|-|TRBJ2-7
CSATREGPTYEQYF
TGCAGTGCCACCCGCGAAGGGCCCACCTACGAGCAGTACTTC
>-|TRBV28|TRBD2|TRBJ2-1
CASTGQYMTSGANEQFF
TGTGCCAGCACTGGACAGTACATGACTAGCGGGGCCAATGAGCAGTTCTTC
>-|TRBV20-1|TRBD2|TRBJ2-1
CAERGYNEQFF
TGCGCCGAGCGGGGTTACAATGAGCAGTTCTTC
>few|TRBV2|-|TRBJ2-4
CASRVGTEVVKQYF
TGTGCCAGCAGGGTCGGGACTGAGGTTGTGAAGCAGTACTTC